A selection of T cell receptor beta chains follows, all from one sample in a study of shared T cell receptors in the human thymus. Data came from immunoSEQ multiplex PCR; TCRdb stores just in-frame clones and leaves some out. Here the sample spans around 67,000 clones, about 96% being singletons. The specimen was thymocytes. Receptors originate from a human donor. The CDR3 runs from the conserved cysteine through the conserved F or W. The order of the fields is J gene, D gene, V gene, clone size, CDR3 protein, CDR3 DNA. A D gene is named only where the DNA matches it firmly. The size of a clone is reported for some rows only, either as once, few or many, or as a class for expanded clones.

>TRBJ2-1|.|TRBV4-2|.
CASSQSGVSNNEQFF
TGTGCCAGCAGCCAAAGTGGGGTCAGTAACAATGAGCAGTTCTTC
>TRBJ2-2|.|TRBV4-3|.
CASSPGALRVGELFF
TGCGCCAGCAGCCCCGGTGCCCTTAGGGTCGGGGAGCTGTTTTTT
>TRBJ2-5|.|TRBV4-3|few
CASSRETAGESLETQYF
TGCGCCAGCAGCCGGGAGACAGCCGGAGAATCCCTAGAGACCCAGTACTTC
>TRBJ2-1|TRBD1|TRBV7-3|.
CASSSLGTGDYNEQFF
TGTGCCAGCAGCTCCCTCGGGACAGGAGATTACAATGAGCAGTTCTTC
>TRBJ2-5|TRBD2|TRBV30|.
CASPGLAGVETQYF
TGTGCCTCCCCGGGACTAGCGGGGGTGGAGACCCAGTACTTC
>TRBJ1-2|.|TRBV5-4|.
CASSLVVSGGRRGYTF
TGTGCCAGCAGCTTGGTCGTTTCCGGGGGACGGAGGGGCTACACCTTC
>TRBJ2-1|TRBD2|TRBV11-3|.
CASSVSGGDNEQFF
TGTGCCAGCAGCGTTAGCGGGGGGGACAATGAGCAGTTCTTC
>TRBJ2-1|.|TRBV23-1|.
CASSRISSDRRSPPYNEQFF
TGCGCCAGCAGTCGAATATCATCCGACAGACGGAGTCCACCCTACAATGAGCAGTTCTTC
>TRBJ2-5|.|TRBV7-3|.
CASSLIPGVQRQYF
TGTGCCAGCAGCCTAATCCCAGGGGTGCAAAGGCAGTACTTC
>TRBJ2-6|TRBD1|TRBV7-8|.
CASSLATGGPNSGANVLTF
TGTGCCAGCAGCTTAGCGACAGGGGGCCCTAACTCTGGGGCCAACGTCCTGACTTTC
>TRBJ2-1|TRBD1|TRBV5-6|.
CASFDGGQGYDEQFF
TGTGCCAGCTTTGATGGGGGACAGGGGTATGATGAGCAGTTCTTC
>TRBJ2-3|.|TRBV5-1|.
CASSLGLINADTQYF
TGCGCCAGCAGCTTGGGACTTATCAACGCAGATACGCAGTATTTT
>TRBJ1-2|.|TRBV18|.
CASSPRRQNYGYTF
TGTGCCAGCTCACCCCGACGACAGAACTATGGCTACACCTTC
>TRBJ1-4|TRBD1|TRBV30|once
CAWSRPGQTNEKLFF
TGTGCCTGGAGTCGCCCGGGACAGACAAATGAAAAACTGTTTTTT
>TRBJ2-7|TRBD1|TRBV18|.
CASSPLRQGVAYEQYF
TGTGCCAGCTCACCACTCCGACAGGGGGTAGCCTACGAGCAGTACTTC
>TRBJ1-2|.|TRBV28|.
CASSPWSQTANYGYTF
TGTGCCAGCAGTCCATGGTCCCAAACAGCTAACTATGGCTACACCTTC
>TRBJ1-4|.|TRBV4-3|.
CASSQLKTNEKLFF
TGCGCCAGCAGCCAATTGAAGACTAATGAAAAACTGTTTTTT
>TRBJ1-5|.|TRBV19|.
CASSIALVHNQPQHF
TGTGCCAGTAGTATAGCTCTCGTCCACAATCAGCCCCAGCATTTT
>TRBJ1-1|.|TRBV19|.
CASSISEGNTEAFF
TGTGCCAGTAGTATCAGCGAGGGGAACACTGAAGCTTTCTTT
>TRBJ2-5|TRBD2|TRBV7-2|once
CASSSQFQTSGGQETQYF
TGTGCCAGCAGCTCCCAATTTCAGACTAGCGGGGGCCAAGAGACCCAGTACTTC
>TRBJ2-2|TRBD2|TRBV2|.
CASSEFSGGANTGELFF
TGTGCCAGCAGTGAATTTAGCGGGGGGGCGAACACCGGGGAGCTGTTTTTT
>TRBJ1-6|TRBD1|TRBV11-2|.
CASSLKPEDRGNSPLHF
TGTGCCAGCAGCTTAAAACCCGAGGACAGGGGAAATTCACCCCTCCACTTT
>TRBJ2-2|.|TRBV4-3|few
CASSQDTGELFF
TGCGCCAGCAGCCAGGACACCGGGGAGCTGTTTTTT
>TRBJ1-1|TRBD1|TRBV4-1|.
CASSQDPLLDRKNTEAFF
TGCGCCAGCAGCCAGGATCCTCTTTTGGACAGGAAGAACACTGAAGCTTTCTTT
>TRBJ1-5|.|TRBV2|.
CASSGYRESHHQPQHF
TGTGCCAGCAGCGGGTACAGGGAATCTCACCATCAGCCCCAGCATTTT
>TRBJ2-6|.|TRBV6-5|.
CASSYKVSGANVLTF
TGTGCCAGCAGTTATAAAGTCTCTGGGGCCAACGTCCTGACTTTC
>TRBJ2-7|.|TRBV6-5|.
CASSLYSNVNEQYF
TGTGCCAGCAGTTTGTACTCGAATGTTAACGAGCAGTACTTC
>TRBJ2-7|.|TRBV28|once
CASSFKKRDRNLF
TGTGCCAGCAGTTTTAAGAAGAGGGACCGGAACCTGTTC
>TRBJ2-5|.|TRBV7-2|.
CASSLGESFQETQYF
TGTGCCAGCAGCTTAGGAGAAAGCTTCCAAGAGACCCAGTACTTC
>TRBJ1-5|.|TRBV19|.
CASSIRQVEQPQHF
TGTGCCAGTAGTATTAGGCAGGTCGAACAGCCCCAGCATTTT
>TRBJ1-5|TRBD1|TRBV19|.
CASSIDLKGADQPQHF
TGTGCCAGTAGTATAGATCTTAAGGGGGCCGATCAGCCCCAGCATTTT
>TRBJ2-1|TRBD1|TRBV7-9|once
CASSFVRQGVYNEQFF
TGTGCCAGCAGCTTTGTTCGACAGGGAGTTTACAATGAGCAGTTCTTC
>TRBJ1-1|.|TRBV2|.
CASRRHPDLQAFF
TGTGCCAGCAGGAGACACCCCGATTTACAAGCTTTCTTT
>TRBJ2-7|.|TRBV6-6|once
CASSPIAGAVEEQYF
TGTGCCAGCAGCCCGATCGCGGGGGCGGTAGAGGAGCAGTACTTC
>TRBJ1-6|TRBD1|TRBV10-3|.
CAISEGQAVNSPLHF
TGTGCCATCAGCGAGGGACAGGCTGTAAATTCACCCCTCCACTTT
>TRBJ1-1|.|TRBV7-2|.
CASSGNKKGTRNTEAFF
TGTGCCAGCAGCGGAAACAAAAAAGGGACGAGGAACACTGAAGCTTTCTTT
>TRBJ2-7|TRBD2|TRBV7-3|.
CASSRIKTSGGALDYEQYF
TGTGCCAGCAGCCGAATAAAAACTAGCGGGGGGGCGTTAGACTACGAGCAGTACTTC
>TRBJ1-5|.|TRBV4-3|once
CASNTDCNSNQPQHF
TGCGCCAGCAACACGGACTGCAATAGCAATCAGCCCCAGCATTTT
>TRBJ2-5|.|TRBV29-1|.
CSVRDQETQYF
TGCAGCGTTCGGGACCAAGAGACCCAGTACTTC
>TRBJ1-4|TRBD1|TRBV23-1|.
CASSQSRDRANEKLFF
TGCGCCAGCAGTCAATCGCGGGACAGAGCTAATGAAAAACTGTTTTTT
>TRBJ2-7|.|TRBV5-1|.
CASSLVWGGYEQYF
TGCGCCAGCAGCTTAGTGTGGGGCGGGTACGAGCAGTACTTC
>TRBJ1-1|TRBD1|TRBV4-1|.
CASSQEQGRVENTEAFF
TGCGCCAGCAGCCAAGAACAGGGGAGGGTGGAAAACACTGAAGCTTTCTTT
>TRBJ2-7|TRBD1|TRBV29-1|.
CSVDSRDRGLHEQYF
TGCAGCGTTGATTCGAGGGACAGGGGGCTCCACGAGCAGTACTTC
>TRBJ1-5|.|TRBV5-6|once
CASSFSVDDYSNQPQHF
TGTGCCAGCAGCTTTTCGGTAGATGATTATAGCAATCAGCCCCAGCATTTT
>TRBJ2-1|TRBD2|TRBV6-6|.
CASSYRSSGGAHEQFF
TGTGCCAGCAGTTACAGATCTAGCGGGGGGGCCCATGAGCAGTTCTTC
>TRBJ2-1|TRBD2|TRBV27|.
CASSFLAGVSNEQFF
TGTGCCAGCAGTTTCCTAGCGGGGGTCTCCAATGAGCAGTTCTTC
>TRBJ2-3|TRBD2|TRBV6-1|.
CASSDPTSESSTDTQYF
TGTGCCAGCAGTGACCCGACTAGCGAGTCTAGCACAGATACGCAGTATTTT
>TRBJ2-1|.|TRBV5-8|.
CASSFLGLANSYNEQFF
TGTGCCAGCAGCTTTTTAGGGCTAGCCAACTCCTACAATGAGCAGTTCTTC
>TRBJ2-3|.|TRBV9|.
CASSVEAVSTDTQYF
TGTGCCAGCAGCGTAGAGGCGGTGAGCACAGATACGCAGTATTTT
>TRBJ2-2|.|TRBV7-9|.
CASSSIGVPQGTGELFF
TGTGCCAGCAGCTCGATTGGGGTCCCGCAGGGCACCGGGGAGCTGTTTTTT
>TRBJ2-5|TRBD2|TRBV9|once
CASSVVPSGGALGKETQYF
TGTGCCAGCAGCGTAGTTCCTAGCGGGGGGGCGTTGGGGAAGGAGACCCAGTACTTC
>TRBJ1-2|.|TRBV7-2|.
CASSLVVTDMAYGYTF
TGTGCCAGCAGCTTAGTGGTCACTGATATGGCCTATGGCTACACCTTC
>TRBJ2-7|.|TRBV28|.
CASSFPGGGGVYEQYF
TGTGCCAGCAGTTTCCCCGGAGGGGGGGGTGTTTACGAGCAGTACTTC
>TRBJ1-5|TRBD1|TRBV7-2|once
CASSLARDREESQPQHF
TGTGCCAGCAGCTTAGCTAGAGACAGGGAGGAGAGTCAGCCCCAGCATTTT
>TRBJ2-3|TRBD2|TRBV7-2|once
CASSLDGTSEDTQYF
TGTGCCAGCAGCTTAGATGGGACTAGCGAAGATACGCAGTATTTT
>TRBJ1-6|TRBD1|TRBV27|.
CASSLTGTGFSSPLHF
TGTGCCAGCAGTTTAACCGGGACAGGGTTTTCGTCACCCCTCCACTTT
>TRBJ1-2|.|TRBV19|.
CASTRGGLIYYGYTF
TGTGCCAGTACGCGCGGGGGGCTGATATACTATGGCTACACCTTC